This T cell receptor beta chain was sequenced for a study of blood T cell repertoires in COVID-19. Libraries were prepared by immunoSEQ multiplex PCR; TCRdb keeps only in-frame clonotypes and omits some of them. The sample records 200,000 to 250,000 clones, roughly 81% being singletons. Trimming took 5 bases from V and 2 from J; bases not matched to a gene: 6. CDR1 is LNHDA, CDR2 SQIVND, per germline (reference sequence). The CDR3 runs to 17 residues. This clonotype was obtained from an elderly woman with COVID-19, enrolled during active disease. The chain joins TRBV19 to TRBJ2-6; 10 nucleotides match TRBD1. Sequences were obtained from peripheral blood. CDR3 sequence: CASSPETGGAGANVLTF. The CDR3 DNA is TGTGCCAGTAGTCCTGAGACAGGGGGCGCTGGGGCCAACGTCCTGACTTTC.